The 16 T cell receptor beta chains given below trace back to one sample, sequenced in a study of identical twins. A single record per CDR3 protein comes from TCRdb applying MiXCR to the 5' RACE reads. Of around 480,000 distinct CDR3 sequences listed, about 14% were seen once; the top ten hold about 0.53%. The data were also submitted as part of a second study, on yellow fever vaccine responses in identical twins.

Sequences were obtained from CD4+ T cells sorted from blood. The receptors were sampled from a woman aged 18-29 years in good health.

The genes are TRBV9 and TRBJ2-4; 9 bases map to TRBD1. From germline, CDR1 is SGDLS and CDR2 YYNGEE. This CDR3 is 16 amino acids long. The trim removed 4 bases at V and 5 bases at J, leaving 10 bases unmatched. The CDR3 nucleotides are TGTGCCAGCAGCCTAGAGGGACAGGGAGGCCAAAACATTCAGTACTTC. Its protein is CASSLEGQGGQNIQYF.

The CDR3 loop is CASSRARGNQPQHF. As DNA, the CDR3 is TGTGCCAGCAGTCGGGCCAGGGGCAATCAGCCCCAGCATTTT. The genes are TRBV2 and TRBJ1-5, with D possibly being TRBD1 (5 bases). CDR1 SNHLY and CDR2 FYNNEI come from the germline V gene. This CDR3 is 14 amino acids long. Trimming stripped 5 bases from V and 2 bases from J, with 10 bases between.

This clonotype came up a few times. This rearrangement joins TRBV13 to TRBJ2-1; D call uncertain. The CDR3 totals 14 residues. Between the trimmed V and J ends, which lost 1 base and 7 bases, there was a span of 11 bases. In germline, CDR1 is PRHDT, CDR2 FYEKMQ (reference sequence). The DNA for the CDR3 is TGTGCCAGCAGCTTAGTTAGGCTACATAATGAGCAGTTCTTC. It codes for CASSLVRLHNEQFF.

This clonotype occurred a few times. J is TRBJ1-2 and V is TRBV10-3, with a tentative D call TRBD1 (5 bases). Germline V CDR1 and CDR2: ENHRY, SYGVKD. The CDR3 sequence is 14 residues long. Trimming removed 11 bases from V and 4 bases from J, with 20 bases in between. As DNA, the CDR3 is TGTGCCTCGTTGAGAGATGGGACGGGCTATGGCTACACCTTC. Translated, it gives CASLRDGTGYGYTF.

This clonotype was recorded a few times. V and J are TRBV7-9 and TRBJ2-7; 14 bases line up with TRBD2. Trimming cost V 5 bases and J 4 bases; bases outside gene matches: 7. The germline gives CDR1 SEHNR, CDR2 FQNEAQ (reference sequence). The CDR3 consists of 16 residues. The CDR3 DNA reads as TGTGCCAGCAGCCAAGGGACTAGCGGGAGTGGGTACGAGCAGTACTTC. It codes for CASSQGTSGSGYEQYF.

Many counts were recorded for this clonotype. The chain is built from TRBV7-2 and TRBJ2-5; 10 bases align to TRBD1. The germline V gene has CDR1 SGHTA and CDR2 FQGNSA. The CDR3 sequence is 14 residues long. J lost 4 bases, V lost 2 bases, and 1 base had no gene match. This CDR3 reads CASSLWTGGETQYF. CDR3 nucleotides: TGTGCCAGCAGCTTATGGACAGGGGGAGAGACCCAGTACTTC.

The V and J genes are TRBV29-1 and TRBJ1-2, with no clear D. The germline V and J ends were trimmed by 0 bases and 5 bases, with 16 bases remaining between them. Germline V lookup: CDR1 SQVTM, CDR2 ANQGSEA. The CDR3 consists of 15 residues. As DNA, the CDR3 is TGCAGCGTTGAAGAGGGAGGGAATGGTGGATATGGCTACACCTTC. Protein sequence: CSVEEGGNGGYGYTF.

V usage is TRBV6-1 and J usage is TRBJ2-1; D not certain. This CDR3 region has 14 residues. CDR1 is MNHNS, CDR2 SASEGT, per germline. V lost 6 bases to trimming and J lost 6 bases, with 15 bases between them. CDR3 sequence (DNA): TGTGCCAGCAGACCCGGGCCTCGGATCAATGAGCAGTTCTTC. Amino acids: CASRPGPRINEQFF.

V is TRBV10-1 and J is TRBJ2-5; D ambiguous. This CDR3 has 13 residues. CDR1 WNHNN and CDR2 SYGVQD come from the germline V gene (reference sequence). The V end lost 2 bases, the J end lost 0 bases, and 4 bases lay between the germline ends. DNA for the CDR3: TGCGCCAGCAGTGAGGGCTACCAAGAGACCCAGTACTTC. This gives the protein CASSEGYQETQYF.

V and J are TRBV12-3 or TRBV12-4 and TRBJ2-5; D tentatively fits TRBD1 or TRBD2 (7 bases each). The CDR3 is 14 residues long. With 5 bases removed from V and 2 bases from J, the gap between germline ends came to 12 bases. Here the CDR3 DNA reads TGTGCCAGCAGTGGCAGGGGGGGGCAAGAGACCCAGTACTTC. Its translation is CASSGRGGQETQYF.

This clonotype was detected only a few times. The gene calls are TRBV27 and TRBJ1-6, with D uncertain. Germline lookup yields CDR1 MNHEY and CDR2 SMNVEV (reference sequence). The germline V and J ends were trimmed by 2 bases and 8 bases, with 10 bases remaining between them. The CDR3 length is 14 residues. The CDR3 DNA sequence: TGTGCCAGCAGTTTAAGTTGGGAGGATTCACCCCTCCACTTT. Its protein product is CASSLSWEDSPLHF.

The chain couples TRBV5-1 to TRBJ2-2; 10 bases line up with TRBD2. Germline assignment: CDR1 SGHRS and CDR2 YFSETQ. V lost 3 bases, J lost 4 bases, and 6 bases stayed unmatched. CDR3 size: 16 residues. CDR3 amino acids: CASSSLTSGTTGELFF. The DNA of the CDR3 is TGCGCCAGCAGCTCCCTTACTAGCGGGACCACCGGGGAGCTGTTTTTT.

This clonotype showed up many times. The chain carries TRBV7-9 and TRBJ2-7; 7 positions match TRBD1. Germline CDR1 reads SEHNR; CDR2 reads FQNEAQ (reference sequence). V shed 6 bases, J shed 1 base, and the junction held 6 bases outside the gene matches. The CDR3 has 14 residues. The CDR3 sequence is CASRQGQNSYEQYF. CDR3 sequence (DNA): TGTGCCAGCAGACAGGGACAGAATTCCTACGAGCAGTACTTC. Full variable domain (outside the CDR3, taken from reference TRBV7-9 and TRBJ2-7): DTGVSQNPRHKITKRGQNVTFRCDPISEHNRLYWYRQTLGQGPEFLTYFQNEAQLEKSRLLSDRFSAERPKGSFSTLEIQRTEQGDSAMYLCASRQGQNSYEQYFGPGTRLTVT.

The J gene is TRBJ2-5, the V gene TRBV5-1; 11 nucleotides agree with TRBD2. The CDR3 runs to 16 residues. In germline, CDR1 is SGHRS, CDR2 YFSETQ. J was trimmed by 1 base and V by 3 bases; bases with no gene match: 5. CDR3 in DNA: TGCGCCAGCAGCTCGGTACTAGCGGGGGTCCAAGAGACCCAGTACTTC. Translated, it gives CASSSVLAGVQETQYF.

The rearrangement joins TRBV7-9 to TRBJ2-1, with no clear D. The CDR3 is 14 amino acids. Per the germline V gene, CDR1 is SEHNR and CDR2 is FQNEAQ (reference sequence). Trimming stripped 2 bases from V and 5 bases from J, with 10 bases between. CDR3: CASSLWVRDNEQFF. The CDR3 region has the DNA TGTGCCAGCAGCTTATGGGTTAGAGACAATGAGCAGTTCTTC.

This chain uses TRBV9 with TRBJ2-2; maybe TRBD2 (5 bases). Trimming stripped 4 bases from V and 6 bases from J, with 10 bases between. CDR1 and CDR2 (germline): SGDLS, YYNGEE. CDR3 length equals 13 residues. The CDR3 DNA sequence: TGTGCCAGCAGCTTACTAGTGGCCGGGGAGCTGTTTTTT. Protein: CASSLLVAGELFF.